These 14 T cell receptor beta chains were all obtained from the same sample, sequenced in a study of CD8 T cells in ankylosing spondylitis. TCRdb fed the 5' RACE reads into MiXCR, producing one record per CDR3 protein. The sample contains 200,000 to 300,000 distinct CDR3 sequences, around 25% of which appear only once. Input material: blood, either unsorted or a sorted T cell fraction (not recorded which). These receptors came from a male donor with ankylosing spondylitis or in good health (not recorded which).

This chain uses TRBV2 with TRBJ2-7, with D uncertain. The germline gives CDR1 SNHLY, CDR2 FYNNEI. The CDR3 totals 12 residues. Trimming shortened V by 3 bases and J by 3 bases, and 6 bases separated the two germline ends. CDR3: CASSEALYEQYF. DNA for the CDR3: TGTGCCAGCAGTGAGGCCCTCTACGAGCAGTACTTC.

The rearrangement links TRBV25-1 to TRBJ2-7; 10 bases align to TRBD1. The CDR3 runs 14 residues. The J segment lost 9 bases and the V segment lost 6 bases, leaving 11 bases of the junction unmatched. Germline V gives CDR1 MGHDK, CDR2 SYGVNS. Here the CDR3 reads CASSAGTGAAPQYF. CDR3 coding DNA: TGTGCCAGCAGCGCGGGGACAGGGGCCGCACCGCAGTACTTC.

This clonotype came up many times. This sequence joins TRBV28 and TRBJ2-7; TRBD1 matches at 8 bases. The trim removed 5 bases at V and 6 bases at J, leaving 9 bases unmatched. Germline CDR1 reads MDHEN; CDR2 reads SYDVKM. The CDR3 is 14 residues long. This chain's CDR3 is CASSPRQGLVEQYF. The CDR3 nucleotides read TGTGCCAGCAGTCCCAGACAGGGGCTCGTCGAGCAGTACTTC.

CDR3 DNA sequence: TGTGCCAGCAGTTTAGGCTACCCGCATATGACCTATGGCTACACCTTC. This translates into CASSLGYPHMTYGYTF. The chain is built from TRBV12-3 or TRBV12-4 and TRBJ1-2; D is unclear. Trimming cost V 1 base and J 4 bases, with 16 bases left between them. CDR3 length equals 16 residues.

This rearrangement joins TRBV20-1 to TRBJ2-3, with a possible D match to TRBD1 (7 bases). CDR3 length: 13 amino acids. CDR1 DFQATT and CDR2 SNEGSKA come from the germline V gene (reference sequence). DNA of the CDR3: TGCAGGGGAGGACAGGTTAGCACAGATACGCAGTATTTT. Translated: CRGGQVSTDTQYF.

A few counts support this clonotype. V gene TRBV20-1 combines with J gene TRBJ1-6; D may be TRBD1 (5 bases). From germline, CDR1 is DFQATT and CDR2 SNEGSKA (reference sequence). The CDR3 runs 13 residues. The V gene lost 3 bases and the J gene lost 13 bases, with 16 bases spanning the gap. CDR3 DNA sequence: TGCAGTGCTAGCCGGGACCCCATCTCCCCCCTCCACTTT. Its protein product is CSASRDPISPLHF.

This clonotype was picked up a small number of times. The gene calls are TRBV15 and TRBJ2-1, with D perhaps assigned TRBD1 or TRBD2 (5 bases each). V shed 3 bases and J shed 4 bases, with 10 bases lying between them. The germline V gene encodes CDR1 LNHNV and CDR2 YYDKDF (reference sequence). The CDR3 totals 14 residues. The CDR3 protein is CATSRGESYNEQFF. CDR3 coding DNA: TGTGCCACCAGCAGGGGGGAGTCTTACAATGAGCAGTTCTTC.

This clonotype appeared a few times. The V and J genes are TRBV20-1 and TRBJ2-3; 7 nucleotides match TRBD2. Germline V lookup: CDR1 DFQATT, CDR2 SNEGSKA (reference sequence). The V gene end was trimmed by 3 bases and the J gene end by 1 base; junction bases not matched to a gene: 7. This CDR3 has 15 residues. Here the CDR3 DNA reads TGCAGTGCTAGCCCGGGACTACTCCGCACAGATACGCAGTATTTT. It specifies CSASPGLLRTDTQYF.

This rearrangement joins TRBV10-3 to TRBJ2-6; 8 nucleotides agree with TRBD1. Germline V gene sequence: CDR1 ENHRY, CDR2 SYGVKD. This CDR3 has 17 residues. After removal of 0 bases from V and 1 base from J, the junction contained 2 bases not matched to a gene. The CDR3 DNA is TGTGCCATCAGTGAGTCAACAGGGGGGTCTGGGGCCAACGTCCTGACTTTC. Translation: CAISESTGGSGANVLTF.

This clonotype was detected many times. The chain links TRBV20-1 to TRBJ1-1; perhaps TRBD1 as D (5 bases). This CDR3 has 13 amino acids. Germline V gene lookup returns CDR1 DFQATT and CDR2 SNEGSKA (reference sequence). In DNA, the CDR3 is TGCAGCAGCGGCAGGGCCGGGGTCACTGAAGCTTTCTTT. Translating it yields CSSGRAGVTEAFF.

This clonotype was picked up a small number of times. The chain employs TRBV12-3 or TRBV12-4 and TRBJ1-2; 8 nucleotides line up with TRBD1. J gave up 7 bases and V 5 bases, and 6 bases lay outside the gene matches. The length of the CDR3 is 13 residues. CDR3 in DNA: TGTGCCAGCAGTCGGGACAGGCACAGTGGCTACACCTTC. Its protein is CASSRDRHSGYTF.

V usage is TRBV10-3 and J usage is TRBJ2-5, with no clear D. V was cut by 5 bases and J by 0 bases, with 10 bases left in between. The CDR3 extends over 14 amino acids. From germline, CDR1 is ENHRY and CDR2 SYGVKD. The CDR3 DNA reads TGTGCCATCAGTAACAAAGCACACCAAGAGACCCAGTACTTC. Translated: CAISNKAHQETQYF.

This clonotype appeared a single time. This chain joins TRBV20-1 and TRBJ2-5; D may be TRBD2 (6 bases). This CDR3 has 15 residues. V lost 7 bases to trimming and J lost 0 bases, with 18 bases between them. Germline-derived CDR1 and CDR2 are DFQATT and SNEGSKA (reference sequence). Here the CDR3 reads CSVPGDAGNQETQYF. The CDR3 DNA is TGCAGTGTCCCGGGGGACGCCGGGAACCAAGAGACCCAGTACTTC.

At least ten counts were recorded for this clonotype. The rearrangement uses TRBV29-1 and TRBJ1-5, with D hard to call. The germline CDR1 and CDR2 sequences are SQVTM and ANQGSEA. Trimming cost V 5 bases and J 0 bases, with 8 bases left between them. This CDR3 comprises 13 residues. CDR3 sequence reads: CSVSENSNQPQHF. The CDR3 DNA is TGCAGCGTTTCGGAGAATAGCAATCAGCCCCAGCATTTT.